This TCR beta chain was identified during a study of cytomegalovirus exposure and HLA in healthy donors. Study-wide results and limits: Presence/absence analysis assumed near-uniform sequencing depth across donors. A likely sequencing artifact accounted for one observed cluster of highly shared sequence variants. Indistinguishability led to the exclusion of some V segments, TRBV6-2 and TRBV6-3 included. Reportedly, fewer N-insertions than the roughly 700-donor mean appeared in an Asian-associated ancestry cluster in a later analysis.

PCR involved 60 Vbeta and 13 Jbeta primers. Clones were sequenced by immunoSEQ multiplex PCR, and TCRdb holds only the in-frame ones, with some missing. The data hold fewer than 150,000 clones, with roughly 80% observed a single time. This CDR3 spans 14 amino acids. V lost 4 bases and J 2 bases, leaving 10 bases between the germline ends. Germline CDR1 SGHKS, CDR2 YYEKEE (reference sequence). Details on this clone: Its antigen is not known.

The receptor's source is a male donor in good health and CMV-seronegative. The sample was PBMCs. The chain carries TRBV5-5 and TRBJ2-1; D perhaps matches TRBD1 (5 bases). For the CDR3, the DNA is TGTGCCAGCAGCCTGACAGTGACCTACAATGAGCAGTTCTTC. It translates to CASSLTVTYNEQFF.